What follows are 2 T cell receptor beta chains derived from one specimen sequenced in a study of blood T cell repertoires in COVID-19 (TCRdb year 2020). The library was obtained by the immunoSEQ multiplex PCR assay. TCRdb carries this immuneACCESS record with in-frame sequences only. Its versions omit some clonotypes, under half of them owing to an unresolved V gene in the studies checked, with the rest unexplained. This sample lists some 100,000 clones; about 88% were detected once. Of the sample, 4.8% is held by the ten largest clones. Sequencing used peripheral blood. All receptors come from a woman of 80 years or more with active COVID-19.

The V call is TRBV5-1, the J call TRBJ2-5; 13 bases fit TRBD2. This CDR3 spans 15 amino acids. Germline trimming cut 4 bases from V and 5 bases from J; bases unmatched to any gene: 5. CDR1 is SGHRS, CDR2 YFSETQ, per germline. The CDR3, as DNA: TGCGCCAGCAGCGCGGGACTAGCGGGAAAGGAGACCCAGTACTTC. This translates into CASSAGLAGKETQYF.

The rearrangement uses TRBV24-1 and TRBJ2-1; 10 bases agree with TRBD2. The germline CDR1 and CDR2 sequences are KGHDR and SFDVKD. V was clipped by 3 bases and J by 4 bases; unmatched bases: 11. The CDR3 contains 18 residues. The CDR3 nucleotides read TGTGCCACCAGTGATAAGCGGGAGGGTTGGGGATTATACAATGAGCAGTTCTTC. Translated, it gives CATSDKREGWGLYNEQFF.